This section outlines one TCR beta chain sequence together with its context. V was clipped by 6 bases and J by 6 bases, with 8 bases between them. CDR1 MNHEY and CDR2 SVGAGI come from the germline V gene. The CDR3 loop spans 12 amino acids. These data belong to a study of T cell changes during pregnancy in multiple sclerosis. The table came from immunoSEQ multiplex PCR; TCRdb's copy has only in-frame clones and leaves some out. Among 30,000 to 45,000 clones listed, about 90% were seen once. The clonotype was recovered from a female donor with multiple sclerosis, enrolled in a pregnancy study. The genes are TRBV6-5 and TRBJ2-2; D unclear. The sample was CD8+ T cells from peripheral blood mononuclear cells, taken before pregnancy. Here the CDR3 reads CASSLPAGELFF. CDR3 in DNA: TGTGCCAGCAGCCTGCCGGCCGGGGAGCTGTTTTTT.